The 32 T cell receptor beta chains below were found in one sample sequenced in a study of Ad26.COV2.S vaccination and SARS-CoV-2 variants. Described treatment: about 20 received Ad26.COV2.S at low or high dose, single or two shots; about 5 received placebo; per-sample allocation not given. Repertoires come from day 63 after the first vaccine or placebo injection. Generated by immunoSEQ multiplex PCR, the TCRdb table keeps only in-frame clones and is missing some. The sample records roughly 400,000 clones, less than 95% being singletons. The input for sequencing was peripheral blood, taken in a trial of Ad26.COV2.S vaccine versus placebo. All receptors derive from a person between 18 and 65 years old who received the Ad26.COV2.S COVID-19 vaccine or a placebo.

The CDR3 sequence: CASRFGLADIYEQYF. CDR3 nucleotide sequence: TGTGCCAGCAGATTCGGACTAGCGGACATTTACGAGCAGTACTTC. The V call is TRBV28, the J call TRBJ2-7, with TRBD2 matching 10 bases. The CDR3 contains 15 residues. From germline, CDR1 is MDHEN and CDR2 SYDVKM. Germline trimming cut 6 bases from V and 4 bases from J; bases unmatched to any gene: 9.

V and J are TRBV4-3 and TRBJ2-1, with 9 bases fitting TRBD2. After removal of 0 bases from V and 4 bases from J, the junction contained 7 bases not matched to a gene. The CDR3 runs 17 residues. Germline CDR1 LGHNA, CDR2 YSLEER. The CDR3 sequence is CASSQEASGKLYNEQFF. The CDR3 DNA is TGCGCCAGCAGCCAAGAGGCTAGCGGGAAATTGTACAATGAGCAGTTCTTC.

This chain links TRBV4-1 with TRBJ1-3; 9 bases map to TRBD1. V lost 3 bases to trimming and J lost 4 bases; unmatched junction nucleotides: 4. The CDR3 length is 15 residues. CDR1 and CDR2 (germline): MGHRA, YSYEKL. The CDR3 region has the DNA TGCGCCAGCAGCCACCGGGACAGGGAAGGAAACACCATATATTTT. Its translation is CASSHRDREGNTIYF.

The rearrangement joins TRBV20-1 to TRBJ2-7, with D perhaps TRBD2 (6 bases). CDR3 length equals 16 residues. The germline V gene has CDR1 DFQATT and CDR2 SNEGSKA (reference sequence). V lost 3 bases and J lost 4, with 22 bases in between. For the CDR3, the DNA is TGCAGTGCTAGTATCGTAGTGGGGGGTTCTTCTTACGAGCAGTACTTC. Protein product: CSASIVVGGSSYEQYF.

The rearrangement uses TRBV27 and TRBJ2-7; 10 positions match TRBD1. V shed 2 bases, J shed 5 bases, and the junction held 6 bases outside the gene matches. Per the germline V gene, CDR1 is MNHEY and CDR2 is SMNVEV (reference sequence). There are 15 residues in the CDR3. This chain's CDR3 is CASSLPGQGIHEQYF. For the CDR3, the DNA is TGTGCCAGCAGTTTACCGGGACAGGGGATACACGAGCAGTACTTC.

In its sample, this clone was seen once. The genes are TRBV20-1 and TRBJ1-6, with TRBD1 matching 7 bases. There are 13 residues in the CDR3. CDR1 DFQATT and CDR2 SNEGSKA come from the germline V gene (reference sequence). J was trimmed by 9 bases and V by 5 bases; bases with no gene match: 7. The CDR3, as DNA: TGCAGTGCTGGTGACAGGGCGGTTTCACCCCTCCACTTT. It codes for CSAGDRAVSPLHF.

The chain has TRBV29-1 and TRBJ1-1; no reliable D call. This CDR3 comprises 14 residues. Germline V gene data show CDR1 as SQVTM and CDR2 as ANQGSEA. Trimming removed 6 bases at V and 1 base at J, with 15 bases between. The CDR3: CSVDGVVTNTEAFF. CDR3 coding DNA: TGCAGCGTAGATGGAGTAGTAACGAACACTGAAGCTTTCTTT. Filled out from reference TRBV29-1 and TRBJ1-1, the complete variable domain reads SAVISQKPSRDICQRGTSLTIQCQVDSQVTMMFWYRQQPGQSLTLIATANQGSEATYESGFVIDKFPISRPNLTFSTLTVSNMSPEDSSIYLCSVDGVVTNTEAFFGQGTRLTVV.

DNA for the CDR3: TGTGCTAGTGGCCCCGGGGGGTACAATGAGCAGTTCTTC. It is translated as CASGPGGYNEQFF. V gene TRBV12-5 combines with J gene TRBJ2-1; 7 positions agree with TRBD2. CDR3 length equals 13 residues. Germline assignment: CDR1 LGHNT and CDR2 FRNRAP. V trimming: 6 bases; J trimming: 4 bases; junction bases outside the gene matches: 3.

This chain joins TRBV19 and TRBJ2-7, with a tentative D call TRBD2 (5 bases). The CDR3 contains 14 residues. The V end was cut by 2 bases, the J end by 2 bases, with 10 bases between. Germline CDR1 reads LNHDA; CDR2 reads SQIVND (reference sequence). The CDR3 loop reads CASSIYDGTYEQYF. The CDR3, as DNA: TGTGCCAGTAGTATATATGACGGGACCTACGAGCAGTACTTC. Looking up the rest from reference TRBV19 and TRBJ2-7 gives the full variable domain: DGGITQSPKYLFRKEGQNVTLSCEQNLNHDAMYWYRQDPGQGLRLIYYSQIVNDFQKGDIAEGYSVSREKKESFPLTVTSAQKNPTAFYLCASSIYDGTYEQYFGPGTRLTVT.

The rearrangement joins TRBV7-6 to TRBJ2-1, with D tentatively TRBD2 (6 bases). Trimming pared 5 bases from V and 0 bases from J, leaving 11 bases between. This CDR3 spans 15 amino acids. The germline V gene has CDR1 SGHVS and CDR2 FNYEAQ. The CDR3 nucleotides read TGTGCCAGCAGCAAGTACGGGAGCTCCTACAATGAGCAGTTCTTC. This encodes CASSKYGSSYNEQFF.

The chain is built from TRBV27 and TRBJ1-5, with D tentatively TRBD1 (6 bases). The CDR3 contains 16 residues. V dropped 3 bases and J dropped 4 bases, with 16 bases sitting between them. The germline gives CDR1 MNHEY, CDR2 SMNVEV (reference sequence). CDR3 region: CASSFSPDSLNQPQHF. As DNA, the CDR3 is TGTGCCAGCAGTTTTAGCCCGGACAGCCTAAATCAGCCCCAGCATTTT.

CDR3 sequence reads: CASSYDISGRGKTQYF. The CDR3 DNA reads as TGTGCCAGCAGTTACGATATTAGCGGGAGGGGGAAGACCCAGTACTTC. This sequence joins TRBV6-2 or TRBV6-3 and TRBJ2-5, with TRBD2 matching 11 bases. From germline, CDR1 is MNHEY and CDR2 SVGEGT. The CDR3 consists of 16 residues. V was pared by 2 bases and J by 6 bases, with 8 bases of the junction left unmatched.

The chain couples TRBV5-1 to TRBJ2-5, with D maybe TRBD1 (5 bases). The V end lost 4 bases, the J end lost 7 bases, and 17 bases lay between the germline ends. The CDR3 length is 14 residues. CDR1 is SGHRS, CDR2 YFSETQ, per germline. The CDR3: CASSKFTYQGTQYF. In DNA form, the CDR3 reads TGCGCCAGCAGCAAGTTCACCTATCAGGGGACCCAGTACTTC.

This clone was seen only once. This chain links TRBV29-1 with TRBJ1-2, with D maybe TRBD1 (6 bases). V was pared by 5 bases and J by 6 bases, with 16 bases between. The CDR3 runs to 13 residues. Germline values: CDR1 SQVTM, CDR2 ANQGSEA. The CDR3 nucleotides read TGCAGCGTTAGTGGGGGCGCTGTGGATGGCTACACCTTC. This translates into CSVSGGAVDGYTF.

The chain links TRBV7-2 to TRBJ2-7; TRBD2 aligns across 7 bases. The length of the CDR3 is 17 residues. Germline V CDR1 and CDR2: SGHTA, FQGNSA. The V gene end was trimmed by 4 bases and the J gene end by 7 bases; junction bases not matched to a gene: 19. The CDR3 nucleotides read TGTGCCAGCAGCTCACAGTCAGCGGGACCCGAGGCGTGGGAGCAGTACTTC. Translation: CASSSQSAGPEAWEQYF.

The V call is TRBV6-1, the J call TRBJ2-5; 11 nucleotides align to TRBD1. The junction had 2 bases not matched to a gene; V was cut back by 2 bases and J by 3 bases. The CDR3 loop spans 15 amino acids. Germline V gene sequence: CDR1 MNHNS, CDR2 SASEGT. CDR3 in DNA: TGTGCCAGCAGTGAATGGGACAGGGGGGAAGAGACCCAGTACTTC. This codes for CASSEWDRGEETQYF.

The chain is built from TRBV28 and TRBJ2-7; D not resolved. The CDR3 is 13 residues long. Germline V lookup: CDR1 MDHEN, CDR2 SYDVKM. V lost 6 bases and J 3 bases, leaving 12 bases between the germline ends. The CDR3 here is CASSPEAFYEQYF. For the CDR3, the DNA is TGTGCCAGCAGCCCCGAGGCCTTCTACGAGCAGTACTTC.

The chain recombines TRBV5-6 with TRBJ2-7; 10 bases line up with TRBD1. CDR3 length: 14 residues. Germline V gives CDR1 SGHDT, CDR2 YYEEEE. V lost 5 bases, J lost 4 bases, and 6 bases stayed unmatched. CDR3 nucleotide sequence: TGTGCCAGCAGGAGACAGGGGGCCCTATACGAGCAGTACTTC. The encoded protein is CASRRQGALYEQYF.

This clone has a handful of counts. The chain employs TRBV10-1 and TRBJ2-1; TRBD1 aligns across 8 bases. With 6 bases clipped from V and 4 bases from J, the junction kept 5 bases outside the gene matches. Germline lookup yields CDR1 WNHNN and CDR2 SYGVQD (reference sequence). This CDR3 is built from 14 residues. The chain's CDR3 is CASRMTGAYNEQFF. The CDR3 DNA reads as TGCGCCAGCAGGATGACAGGGGCGTACAATGAGCAGTTCTTC.

The chain carries TRBV19 and TRBJ2-5; tentative D call: TRBD1 (6 bases). Germline V gene lookup returns CDR1 LNHDA and CDR2 SQIVND (reference sequence). This CDR3 contains 14 residues. Trimming removed 10 bases from V and 5 bases from J, with 20 bases in between. CDR3 sequence (DNA): TGTGCCACCCGTGGGACAAGTCATAGGGAGACCCAGTACTTC. Encoded protein: CATRGTSHRETQYF.

The chain joins TRBV28 to TRBJ1-1, with D perhaps matching TRBD1 (5 bases). The length of the CDR3 is 15 residues. Germline lookup yields CDR1 MDHEN and CDR2 SYDVKM. With 2 bases removed from V and 0 bases from J, the gap between germline ends came to 10 bases. As DNA, the CDR3 is TGTGCCAGCAGTTTACCGACGGGGGTGAACACTGAAGCTTTCTTT. It encodes CASSLPTGVNTEAFF.

The chain employs TRBV2 and TRBJ2-1, with TRBD2 matching over 8 bases. J lost 3 bases, V lost 7 bases, and 8 bases had no gene match. This CDR3 is 15 amino acids long. Germline V CDR1 and CDR2: SNHLY, FYNNEI. The CDR3 DNA reads as TGTGCCAGCAAAAGAGGACTAGCAGTCTACAATGAGCAGTTCTTC. Amino acids: CASKRGLAVYNEQFF.

The chain carries TRBV7-9 and TRBJ1-1; weak D call: TRBD1 (5 bases). V shed 5 bases and J shed 5 bases, with 12 bases lying between them. Germline V gives CDR1 SEHNR, CDR2 FQNEAQ (reference sequence). The CDR3 runs 13 residues. The CDR3, as DNA: TGTGCCAGCAGCCGCGGGACTATGACTGAAGCTTTCTTT. This encodes CASSRGTMTEAFF.

The CDR3 spells CASSLRTGWEQYF. The CDR3 DNA sequence: TGTGCCAGCAGCCTCAGGACTGGCTGGGAGCAGTACTTC. This chain connects TRBV28 to TRBJ2-7, with D possibly TRBD2 on 5 matching bases. Germline CDR1 is MDHEN and CDR2 is SYDVKM. The V end lost 6 bases, the J end lost 7 bases, and 16 bases lay between the germline ends. CDR3 size: 13 residues.

The chain recombines TRBV3-1 (or the pseudogene TRBV3-2) with TRBJ1-1, with TRBD1 as a possible D gene (5 bases). The CDR3 runs to 15 residues. The V end was cut by 4 bases, the J end by 1 base, with 13 bases between. Looked up from germline, CDR1 is LGHDT and CDR2 is YNNKEL (reference sequence). The CDR3 spells CASSPGGRGNTEAFF. The CDR3 DNA sequence: TGTGCCAGCAGCCCTGGAGGTAGGGGGAACACTGAAGCTTTCTTT.

J is TRBJ1-6 and V is TRBV28; 7 nucleotides line up with TRBD1. Looked up from germline, CDR1 is MDHEN and CDR2 is SYDVKM. V shed 5 bases and J 9 bases; nucleotides not matched to a gene: 10. The CDR3 sequence is 15 residues long. The CDR3 protein is CASSLTGVPGSPLHF. The CDR3 bases are TGTGCCAGCAGTCTCACAGGGGTTCCTGGTTCACCCCTCCACTTT.

The chain is built from TRBV25-1 and TRBJ1-3; D gene uncertain. The germline CDR1 and CDR2 sequences are MGHDK and SYGVNS. This CDR3 has 12 amino acids. V lost 6 bases to trimming and J lost 2 bases, with 5 bases between them. Written as DNA, the CDR3 is TGTGCCAGCAGCGTCACTGGAAACACCATATATTTT. Encoded protein: CASSVTGNTIYF.

The gene calls are TRBV7-9 and TRBJ2-5, with D perhaps TRBD1 (5 bases). This CDR3 comprises 15 residues. Deletions cut 1 base from V and 1 base from J, with 10 bases between. Looked up from germline, CDR1 is SEHNR and CDR2 is FQNEAQ (reference sequence). The CDR3, as DNA: TGTGCCAGCAGCTTAGACTCCCAGGGCCAAGAGACCCAGTACTTC. It is translated as CASSLDSQGQETQYF.

The chain is built from TRBV5-6 and TRBJ2-7, with 7 bases lining up with TRBD2. The CDR3 totals 15 residues. CDR1 and CDR2 (germline): SGHDT, YYEEEE. Unmatched junction bases numbered 12, after V lost 2 bases and J lost 7 bases. DNA for the CDR3: TGTGCCAGCAGCTTCCTAGCGGCCCACCTGCGGGAGCAGTACTTC. Translation: CASSFLAAHLREQYF.

The chain combines TRBV4-1 with TRBJ2-1; 7 nucleotides agree with TRBD2. V lost 1 base, J lost 4 bases, and 7 bases stayed unmatched. Per the germline V gene, CDR1 is MGHRA and CDR2 is YSYEKL. This CDR3 has 16 amino acids. The CDR3 sequence: CASSQAGGSGYNEQFF. Written as DNA, the CDR3 is TGCGCCAGCAGCCAAGCTGGCGGGAGCGGGTACAATGAGCAGTTCTTC.

This chain connects TRBV18 to TRBJ1-5, with a tentative D call TRBD1 (5 bases). Deletions cut 3 bases from V and 0 bases from J, with 9 bases between. Germline loops: CDR1 KGHSH, CDR2 LQKENI. The CDR3 is 15 residues long. The CDR3 DNA reads as TGTGCCAGCTCACCCCAGGGAAATAGCAATCAGCCCCAGCATTTT. Protein product: CASSPQGNSNQPQHF.

The CDR3 is CATGTGKSGANVLTF. CDR3 nucleotide sequence: TGTGCCACCGGAACAGGGAAATCTGGGGCCAACGTCCTGACTTTC. The rearrangement uses TRBV10-3 and TRBJ2-6; D might be TRBD1 (6 bases). This CDR3 is 15 amino acids long. The germline gives CDR1 ENHRY, CDR2 SYGVKD. V was shortened by 10 bases and J by 1 base, with 14 bases between the two germline ends.